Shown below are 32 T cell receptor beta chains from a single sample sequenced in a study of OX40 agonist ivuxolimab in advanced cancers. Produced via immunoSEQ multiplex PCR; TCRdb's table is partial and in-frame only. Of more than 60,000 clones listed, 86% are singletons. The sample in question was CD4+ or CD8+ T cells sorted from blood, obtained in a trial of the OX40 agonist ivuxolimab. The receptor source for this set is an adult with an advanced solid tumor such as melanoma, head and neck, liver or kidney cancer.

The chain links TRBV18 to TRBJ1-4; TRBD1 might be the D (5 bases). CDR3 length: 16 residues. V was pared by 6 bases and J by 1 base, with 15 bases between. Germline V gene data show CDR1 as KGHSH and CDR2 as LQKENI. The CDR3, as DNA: TGTGCCAGCTCTAAAGGGAACAGGCTAACTAATGAAAAACTGTTTTTT. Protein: CASSKGNRLTNEKLFF. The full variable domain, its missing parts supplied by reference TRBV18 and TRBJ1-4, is NAGVMQNPRHLVRRRGQEARLRCSPMKGHSHVYWYRQLPEEGLKFMVYLQKENIIDESGMPKERFSAEFPKEGPSILRIQQVVRGDSAAYFCASSKGNRLTNEKLFFGSGTQLSVL.

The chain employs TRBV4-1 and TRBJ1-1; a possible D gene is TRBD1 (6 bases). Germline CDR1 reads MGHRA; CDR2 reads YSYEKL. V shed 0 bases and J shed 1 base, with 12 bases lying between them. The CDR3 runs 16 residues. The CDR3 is CASSQDGGQRNTEAFF. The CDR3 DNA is TGCGCCAGCAGCCAAGACGGGGGGCAGAGGAACACTGAAGCTTTCTTT.

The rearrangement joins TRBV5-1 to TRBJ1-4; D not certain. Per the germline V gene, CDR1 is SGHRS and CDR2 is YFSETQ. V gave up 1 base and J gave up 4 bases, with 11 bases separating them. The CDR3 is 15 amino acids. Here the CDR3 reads CASSLIPGYNEKLFF. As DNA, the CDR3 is TGCGCCAGCAGCTTGATTCCGGGATATAATGAAAAACTGTTTTTT.

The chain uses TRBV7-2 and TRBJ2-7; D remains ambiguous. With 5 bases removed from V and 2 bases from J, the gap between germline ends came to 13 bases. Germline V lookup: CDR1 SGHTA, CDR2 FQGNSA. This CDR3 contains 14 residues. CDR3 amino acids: CASSPGSQPYEQYF. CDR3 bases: TGTGCCAGCAGCCCCGGCAGCCAACCCTACGAGCAGTACTTC.

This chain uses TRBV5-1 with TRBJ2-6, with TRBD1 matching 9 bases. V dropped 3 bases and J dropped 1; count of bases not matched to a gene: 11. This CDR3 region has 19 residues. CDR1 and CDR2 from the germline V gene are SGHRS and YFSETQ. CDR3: CASSSQGQGIWSGANVLTF. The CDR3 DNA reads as TGCGCCAGCAGCTCCCAGGGACAGGGAATCTGGTCTGGGGCCAACGTCCTGACTTTC.

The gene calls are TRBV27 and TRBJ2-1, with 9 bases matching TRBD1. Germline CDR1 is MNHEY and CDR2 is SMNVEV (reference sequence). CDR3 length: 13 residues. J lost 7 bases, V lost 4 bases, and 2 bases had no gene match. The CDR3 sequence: CASSSDRGNEQFF. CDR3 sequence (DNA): TGTGCCAGCAGTTCGGACAGGGGAAATGAGCAGTTCTTC.

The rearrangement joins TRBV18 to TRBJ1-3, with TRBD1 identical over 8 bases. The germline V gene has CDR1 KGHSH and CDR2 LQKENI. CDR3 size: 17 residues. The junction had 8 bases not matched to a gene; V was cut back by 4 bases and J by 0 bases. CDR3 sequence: CASSLQTGVSSGNTIYF. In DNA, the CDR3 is TGTGCCAGCTCACTACAGACAGGGGTGAGCTCTGGAAACACCATATATTTT.

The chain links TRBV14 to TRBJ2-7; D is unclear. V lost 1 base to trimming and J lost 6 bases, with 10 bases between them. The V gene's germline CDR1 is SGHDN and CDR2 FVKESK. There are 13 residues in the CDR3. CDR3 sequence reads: CASSQAVVAEQYF. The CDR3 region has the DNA TGTGCCAGCAGCCAAGCGGTCGTCGCCGAGCAGTACTTC. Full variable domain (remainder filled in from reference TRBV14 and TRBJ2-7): EAGVTQFPSHSVIEKGQTVTLRCDPISGHDNLYWYRRVMGKEIKFLLHFVKESKQDESGMPNNRFLAERTGGTYSTLKVQPAELEDSGVYFCASSQAVVAEQYFGPGTRLTVT.

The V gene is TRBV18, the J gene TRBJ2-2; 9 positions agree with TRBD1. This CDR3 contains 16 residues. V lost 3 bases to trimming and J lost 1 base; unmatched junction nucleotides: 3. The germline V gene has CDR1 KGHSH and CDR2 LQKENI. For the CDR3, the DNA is TGTGCCAGCTCACCCTTGGGACAGGGGAACACCGGGGAGCTGTTTTTT. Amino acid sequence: CASSPLGQGNTGELFF.

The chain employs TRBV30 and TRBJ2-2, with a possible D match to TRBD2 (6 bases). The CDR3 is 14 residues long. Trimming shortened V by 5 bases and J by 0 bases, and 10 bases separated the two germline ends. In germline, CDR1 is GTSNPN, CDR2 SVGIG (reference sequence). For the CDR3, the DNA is TGTGCCTGGCGAGGCGGGACGAACACCGGGGAGCTGTTTTTT. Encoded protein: CAWRGGTNTGELFF.

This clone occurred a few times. CDR3 bases: TGTGCCAGCAGCCCCGTCGGACCTCAAGAGGGTCAGCCCCAGCATTTT. This encodes CASSPVGPQEGQPQHF. The genes are TRBV7-4 and TRBJ1-5; D uncertain. Germline V lookup: CDR1 SGHVT, CDR2 SQSDAQ. This CDR3 region has 16 residues. V lost 5 bases, J lost 6 bases, and 20 bases lay in between.

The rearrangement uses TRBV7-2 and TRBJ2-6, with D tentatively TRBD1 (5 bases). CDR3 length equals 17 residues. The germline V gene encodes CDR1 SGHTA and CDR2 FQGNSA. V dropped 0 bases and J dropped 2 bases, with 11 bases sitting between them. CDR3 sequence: CASSLASRVAGANVLTF. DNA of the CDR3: TGTGCCAGCAGCTTAGCGTCCAGGGTCGCTGGGGCCAACGTCCTGACTTTC.

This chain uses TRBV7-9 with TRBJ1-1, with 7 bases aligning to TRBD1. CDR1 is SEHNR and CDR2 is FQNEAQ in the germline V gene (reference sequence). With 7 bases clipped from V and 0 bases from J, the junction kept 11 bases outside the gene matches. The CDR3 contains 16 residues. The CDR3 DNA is TGTGCCAGCATCGCGCCGGGACAGCGAGTGAACACTGAAGCTTTCTTT. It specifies CASIAPGQRVNTEAFF.

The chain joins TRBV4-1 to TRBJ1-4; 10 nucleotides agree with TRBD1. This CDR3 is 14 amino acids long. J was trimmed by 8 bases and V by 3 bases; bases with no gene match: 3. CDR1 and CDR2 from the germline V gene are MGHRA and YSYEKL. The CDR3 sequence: CASSQDRGSEKLFF. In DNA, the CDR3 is TGCGCCAGCAGCCAGGACAGGGGGAGCGAAAAACTGTTTTTT.

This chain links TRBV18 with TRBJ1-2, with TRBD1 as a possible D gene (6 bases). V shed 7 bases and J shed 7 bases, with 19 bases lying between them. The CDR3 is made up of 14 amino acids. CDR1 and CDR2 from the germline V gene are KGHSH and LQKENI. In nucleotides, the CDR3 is TGTGCCAGCTTCCCGGGACAAGTAGTTTCTGGCTACACCTTC. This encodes CASFPGQVVSGYTF.

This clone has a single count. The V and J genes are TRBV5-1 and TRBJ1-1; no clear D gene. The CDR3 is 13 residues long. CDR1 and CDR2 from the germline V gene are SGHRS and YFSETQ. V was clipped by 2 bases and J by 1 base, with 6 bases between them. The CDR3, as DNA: TGCGCCAGCAGCTTTTCGGAGAACACTGAAGCTTTCTTT. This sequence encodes CASSFSENTEAFF.

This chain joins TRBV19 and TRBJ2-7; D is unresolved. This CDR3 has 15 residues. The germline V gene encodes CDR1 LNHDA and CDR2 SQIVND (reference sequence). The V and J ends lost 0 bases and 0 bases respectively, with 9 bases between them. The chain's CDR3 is CASSIDRRPSYEQYF. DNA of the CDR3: TGTGCCAGTAGTATAGACAGGCGACCCTCCTACGAGCAGTACTTC. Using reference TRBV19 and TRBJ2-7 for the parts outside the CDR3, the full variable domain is DGGITQSPKYLFRKEGQNVTLSCEQNLNHDAMYWYRQDPGQGLRLIYYSQIVNDFQKGDIAEGYSVSREKKESFPLTVTSAQKNPTAFYLCASSIDRRPSYEQYFGPGTRLTVT.

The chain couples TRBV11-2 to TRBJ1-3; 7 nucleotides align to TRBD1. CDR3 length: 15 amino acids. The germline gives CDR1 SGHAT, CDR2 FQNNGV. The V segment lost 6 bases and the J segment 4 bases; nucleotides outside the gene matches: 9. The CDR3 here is CASSLHRDSGNTIYF. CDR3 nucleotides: TGTGCCAGCAGTTTACACCGGGACAGCGGAAACACCATATATTTT.

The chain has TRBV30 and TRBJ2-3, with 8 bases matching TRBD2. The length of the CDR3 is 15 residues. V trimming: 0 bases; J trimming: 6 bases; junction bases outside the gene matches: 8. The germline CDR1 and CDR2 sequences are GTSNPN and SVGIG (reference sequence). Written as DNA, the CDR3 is TGTGCCTGGAGTGTTTCGAGCGGGGGCTTGGATACGCAGTATTTT. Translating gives CAWSVSSGGLDTQYF. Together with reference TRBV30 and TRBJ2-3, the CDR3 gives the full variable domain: SQTIHQWPATLVQPVGSPLSLECTVEGTSNPNLYWYRQAAGRGLQLLFYSVGIGQISSEVPQNLSASRPQDRQFILSSKKLLLSDSGFYLCAWSVSSGGLDTQYFGPGTRLTVL.

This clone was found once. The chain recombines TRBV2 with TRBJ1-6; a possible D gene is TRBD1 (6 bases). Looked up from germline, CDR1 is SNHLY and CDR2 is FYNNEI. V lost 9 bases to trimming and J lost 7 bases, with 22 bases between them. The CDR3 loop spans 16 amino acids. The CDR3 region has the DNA TGTGCCAGTGGCGGGAGGACAGCAACCACAAATTCACCCCTCCACTTT. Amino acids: CASGGRTATTNSPLHF.

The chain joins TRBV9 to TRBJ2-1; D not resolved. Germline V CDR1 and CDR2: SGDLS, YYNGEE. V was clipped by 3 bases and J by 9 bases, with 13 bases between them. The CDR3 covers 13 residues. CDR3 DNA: TGTGCCAGCAGCGATTTTAACTCTGGTGAGCAGTTCTTC. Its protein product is CASSDFNSGEQFF.

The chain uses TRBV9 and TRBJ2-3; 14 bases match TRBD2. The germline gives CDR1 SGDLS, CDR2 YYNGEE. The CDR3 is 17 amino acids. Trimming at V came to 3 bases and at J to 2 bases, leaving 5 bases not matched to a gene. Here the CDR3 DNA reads TGTGCCAGCAGCGCCGGACTAGCGGGGGGACACACAGATACGCAGTATTTT. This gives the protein CASSAGLAGGHTDTQYF.

The CDR3, as DNA: TGTGCCAGCAGCTTAGTGGGTTACGAGCAGTACTTC. Its protein is CASSLVGYEQYF. The V and J genes are TRBV7-9 and TRBJ2-7; D gene ambiguous. The CDR3 contains 12 residues. V dropped 1 base and J dropped 4 bases, with 5 bases sitting between them. Germline loops: CDR1 SEHNR, CDR2 FQNEAQ (reference sequence).

This CDR3 reads CASRAGNTNEKLFF. CDR3 bases: TGTGCCAGCAGGGCAGGGAATACTAATGAAAAACTGTTTTTT. The V call is TRBV6-1, the J call TRBJ1-4; D is perhaps TRBD1 (5 bases). The germline V gene encodes CDR1 MNHNS and CDR2 SASEGT. CDR3 length: 14 residues. V shed 6 bases and J shed 2 bases, with 10 bases lying between them.

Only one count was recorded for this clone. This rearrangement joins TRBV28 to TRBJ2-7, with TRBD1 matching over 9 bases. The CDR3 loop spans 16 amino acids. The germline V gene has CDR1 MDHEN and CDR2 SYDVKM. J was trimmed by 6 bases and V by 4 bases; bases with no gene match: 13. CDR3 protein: CASSSSRQGVFPEQYF. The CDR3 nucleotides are TGTGCCAGCAGTTCATCCCGACAGGGGGTTTTTCCCGAGCAGTACTTC.

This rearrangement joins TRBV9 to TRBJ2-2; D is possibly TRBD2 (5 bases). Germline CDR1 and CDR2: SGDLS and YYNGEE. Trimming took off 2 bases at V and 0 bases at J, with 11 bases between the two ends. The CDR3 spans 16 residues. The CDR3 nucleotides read TGTGCCAGCAGCGTGGTAGCGAACCCGAACACCGGGGAGCTGTTTTTT. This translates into CASSVVANPNTGELFF.

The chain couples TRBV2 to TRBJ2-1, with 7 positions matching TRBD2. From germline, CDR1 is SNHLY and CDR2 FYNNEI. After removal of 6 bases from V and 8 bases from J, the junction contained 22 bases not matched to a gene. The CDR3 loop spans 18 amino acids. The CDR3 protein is CASRATSSIGTNFDEQFF. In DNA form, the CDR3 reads TGTGCCAGCAGGGCAACTTCCTCCATCGGGACTAATTTTGATGAGCAGTTCTTC.

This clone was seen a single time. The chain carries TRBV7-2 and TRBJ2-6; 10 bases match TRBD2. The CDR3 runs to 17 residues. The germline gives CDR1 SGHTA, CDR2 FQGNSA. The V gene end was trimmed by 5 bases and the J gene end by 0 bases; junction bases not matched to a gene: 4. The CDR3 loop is CASSTSGVHSGANVLTF. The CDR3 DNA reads TGTGCCAGCAGCACTAGCGGGGTCCACTCTGGGGCCAACGTCCTGACTTTC.

Written as DNA, the CDR3 is TGTGCCAGCTCACCAGGACTATCCTACGAGCAGTACTTC. As protein: CASSPGLSYEQYF. J is TRBJ2-7 and V is TRBV18; D may be TRBD2 (6 bases). The V gene's germline CDR1 is KGHSH and CDR2 LQKENI. V dropped 2 bases and J dropped 1 base, with 6 bases sitting between them. CDR3 length equals 13 residues.

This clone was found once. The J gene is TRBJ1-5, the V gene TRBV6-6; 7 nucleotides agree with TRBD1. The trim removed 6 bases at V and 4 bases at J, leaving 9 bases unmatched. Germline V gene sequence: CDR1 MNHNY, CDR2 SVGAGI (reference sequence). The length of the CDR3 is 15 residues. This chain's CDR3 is CASRRQGVENQPQHF. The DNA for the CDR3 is TGTGCCAGCAGGCGTCAGGGGGTGGAAAATCAGCCCCAGCATTTT.

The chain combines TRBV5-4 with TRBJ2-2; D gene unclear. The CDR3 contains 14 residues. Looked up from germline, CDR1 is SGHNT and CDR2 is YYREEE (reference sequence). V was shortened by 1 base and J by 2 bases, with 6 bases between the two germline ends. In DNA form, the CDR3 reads TGTGCCAGCAGCTTGTACGTAAACACCGGGGAGCTGTTTTTT. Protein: CASSLYVNTGELFF. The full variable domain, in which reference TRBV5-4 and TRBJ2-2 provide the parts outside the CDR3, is ETGVTQSPTHLIKTRGQQVTLRCSSQSGHNTVSWYQQALGQGPQFIFQYYREEENGRGNFPPRFSGLQFPNYSSELNVNALELDDSALYLCASSLYVNTGELFFGEGSRLTVL.

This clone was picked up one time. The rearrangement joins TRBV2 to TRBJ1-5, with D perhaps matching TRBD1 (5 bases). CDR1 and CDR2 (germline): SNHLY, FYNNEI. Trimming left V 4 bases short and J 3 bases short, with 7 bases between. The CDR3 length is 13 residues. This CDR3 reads CASSAGFNQPQHF. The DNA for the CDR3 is TGTGCCAGCAGTGCAGGGTTCAATCAGCCCCAGCATTTT.